The rows below give T cell receptor beta chains drawn from one sample of a study of beta chain features in type 1 diabetes. Profiling relied on immunoSEQ multiplex PCR, and the TCRdb table lists in-frame clones only, not all of them. The table includes 300,000 to 450,000 clones, over 9% detected once. The sequenced material came from central memory CD4+ T cells from blood. The receptors derive from a young man with type 1 diabetes. The CDR3 runs from the conserved cysteine through the conserved F or W. D genes are given only for firm matches. Clone size appears in some rows only: once, few, many, or a class for an expanded clone.

v_gene: TRBV5-4; d_gene: TRBD2; j_gene: TRBJ2-5; abundance: NA; CDR3aa: CASSQGLAGGKETQYF; CDR3nt: TGTGCCAGCAGCCAGGGACTAGCGGGAGGTAAAGAGACCCAGTACTTC
v_gene: TRBV4-2; d_gene: NA; j_gene: TRBJ2-7; abundance: NA; CDR3aa: CASSQDSSYEQYF; CDR3nt: TGTGCCAGCAGCCAGGACAGCTCCTACGAGCAGTACTTC
v_gene: TRBV2; d_gene: NA; j_gene: TRBJ2-5; abundance: NA; CDR3aa: CASLNRYQETQYF; CDR3nt: TGTGCCAGCCTCAACAGGTACCAAGAGACCCAGTACTTC
v_gene: TRBV6-6; d_gene: NA; j_gene: TRBJ1-5; abundance: many; CDR3aa: CASSSHRVQPQHF; CDR3nt: TGTGCCAGCAGTTCACACAGGGTACAGCCCCAGCATTTT
v_gene: TRBV5-1; d_gene: NA; j_gene: TRBJ1-2; abundance: few; CDR3aa: CASSLGDPNYGYTF; CDR3nt: TGCGCCAGCAGCTTGGGAGATCCTAACTATGGCTACACCTTC
v_gene: TRBV7-2; d_gene: TRBD1; j_gene: TRBJ1-2; abundance: few; CDR3aa: CASSPGQVNYGYTF; CDR3nt: TGTGCCAGCAGCCCAGGACAGGTGAACTATGGCTACACCTTC
v_gene: TRBV11-2; d_gene: NA; j_gene: TRBJ1-2; abundance: many; CDR3aa: CASSSRRSGYTF; CDR3nt: TGTGCCAGCAGCTCCCGTCGTTCCGGCTACACCTTC
v_gene: TRBV28; d_gene: NA; j_gene: TRBJ2-7; abundance: many; CDR3aa: CASSFDRLTYEQYF; CDR3nt: TGTGCCAGCAGTTTCGACAGGTTAACCTACGAGCAGTACTTC
v_gene: TRBV6-6; d_gene: TRBD2; j_gene: TRBJ2-7; abundance: NA; CDR3aa: CAVPGLDSYEQYF; CDR3nt: TGTGCCGTCCCGGGACTAGACTCCTACGAGCAGTACTTC
v_gene: TRBV6-6; d_gene: TRBD1; j_gene: TRBJ2-3; abundance: few; CDR3aa: CASSYGQGGVDTQYF; CDR3nt: TGTGCCAGCAGTTACGGACAGGGCGGGGTTGATACGCAGTATTTT
v_gene: TRBV15; d_gene: NA; j_gene: TRBJ2-5; abundance: NA; CDR3aa: CATSRDRSGEETQYF; CDR3nt: TGTGCCACCAGCAGAGATCGGTCAGGGGAAGAGACCCAGTACTTC
v_gene: TRBV9; d_gene: NA; j_gene: TRBJ1-2; abundance: NA; CDR3aa: CASSVGGVSANYGYTF; CDR3nt: TGTGCCAGCAGCGTTGGAGGGGTTTCCGCTAACTATGGCTACACCTTC
v_gene: TRBV7-2; d_gene: NA; j_gene: TRBJ2-1; abundance: NA; CDR3aa: CASSRELQPYNEQFF; CDR3nt: TGTGCCAGCAGCCGAGAACTCCAACCTTACAATGAGCAGTTCTTC
v_gene: TRBV7-2; d_gene: NA; j_gene: TRBJ2-7; abundance: few; CDR3aa: CASSPGGRSYEQYF; CDR3nt: TGTGCCAGCAGCCCCGGGGGACGATCCTACGAGCAGTACTTC
v_gene: TRBV7-7; d_gene: NA; j_gene: TRBJ2-3; abundance: NA; CDR3aa: CASSLEYSTRDTQYF; CDR3nt: TGTGCTAGCAGCCTCGAATATTCGACCAGAGATACGCAGTATTTT
v_gene: TRBV19; d_gene: NA; j_gene: TRBJ1-1; abundance: NA; CDR3aa: CASSLGRPNTEAFF; CDR3nt: TGTGCCAGTAGTCTCGGACGGCCGAACACTGAAGCTTTCTTT
v_gene: TRBV9; d_gene: NA; j_gene: TRBJ2-3; abundance: few; CDR3aa: CASSVAPASTDTQYF; CDR3nt: TGTGCCAGCAGCGTAGCTCCAGCTAGCACAGATACGCAGTATTTT
v_gene: TRBV19; d_gene: NA; j_gene: TRBJ1-1; abundance: NA; CDR3aa: CASSFRQEAPEAFF; CDR3nt: TGTGCCAGTAGTTTTAGACAGGAGGCACCTGAAGCTTTCTTT
v_gene: TRBV19; d_gene: NA; j_gene: TRBJ1-2; abundance: few; CDR3aa: CASSMRLEDYGYTF; CDR3nt: TGTGCCAGTAGTATGAGGCTGGAGGACTATGGCTACACCTTC
v_gene: TRBV29-1; d_gene: NA; j_gene: TRBJ1-3; abundance: many; CDR3aa: CSVWKGAGNTIYF; CDR3nt: TGCAGCGTCTGGAAGGGAGCTGGAAACACCATATATTTT
v_gene: TRBV6-5; d_gene: TRBD1; j_gene: TRBJ1-4; abundance: NA; CDR3aa: CASSYSGGSKLFF; CDR3nt: TGTGCCAGCAGTTACTCAGGGGGCAGTAAACTGTTTTTT
v_gene: TRBV11-2; d_gene: NA; j_gene: TRBJ2-7; abundance: NA; CDR3aa: CASSGRVENEQYF; CDR3nt: TGTGCCAGCAGCGGCAGGGTGGAAAACGAGCAGTACTTC
v_gene: TRBV11-1; d_gene: TRBD2; j_gene: TRBJ2-2; abundance: few; CDR3aa: CASTRIAGVTGELFF; CDR3nt: TGTGCCAGCACCCGTATAGCGGGAGTCACCGGGGAGCTGTTTTTT
v_gene: TRBV2; d_gene: TRBD1; j_gene: TRBJ2-7; abundance: few; CDR3aa: CASSQGTGIIEQYF; CDR3nt: TGTGCCAGCAGTCAGGGGACAGGGATAATCGAGCAGTACTTC
v_gene: TRBV19; d_gene: NA; j_gene: TRBJ2-5; abundance: NA; CDR3aa: CASSLQPRETQYF; CDR3nt: TGTGCCAGCAGCCTCCAACCTCGAGAGACCCAGTACTTC
v_gene: TRBV7-2; d_gene: NA; j_gene: TRBJ1-2; abundance: NA; CDR3aa: CASSLQGDYGYTF; CDR3nt: TGTGCCAGCAGCCTACAGGGTGACTATGGCTACACCTTC
v_gene: TRBV5-1; d_gene: NA; j_gene: TRBJ2-2; abundance: few; CDR3aa: CASSPYIEPFYGNTGELFF; CDR3nt: TGCGCCAGCAGCCCATACATCGAGCCGTTTTACGGGAACACCGGGGAGCTGTTTTTT
v_gene: TRBV13; d_gene: TRBD1; j_gene: TRBJ1-1; abundance: few; CDR3aa: CASTPRDRGTLNTEAFF; CDR3nt: TGTGCCAGCACACCAAGGGACAGGGGGACACTGAACACTGAAGCTTTCTTT